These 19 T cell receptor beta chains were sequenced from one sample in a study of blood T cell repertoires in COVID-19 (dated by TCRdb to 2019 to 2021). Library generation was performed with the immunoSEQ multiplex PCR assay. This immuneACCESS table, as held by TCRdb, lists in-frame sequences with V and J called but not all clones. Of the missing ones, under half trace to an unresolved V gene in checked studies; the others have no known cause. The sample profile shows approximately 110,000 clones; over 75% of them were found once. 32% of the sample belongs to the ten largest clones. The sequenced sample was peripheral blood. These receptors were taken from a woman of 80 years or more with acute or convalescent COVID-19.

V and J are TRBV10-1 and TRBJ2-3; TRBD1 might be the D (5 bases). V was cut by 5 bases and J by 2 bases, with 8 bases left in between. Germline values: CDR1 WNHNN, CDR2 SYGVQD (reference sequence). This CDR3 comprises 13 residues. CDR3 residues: CASSPDITDTQYF. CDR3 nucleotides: TGCGCCAGCAGTCCGGACATCACAGATACGCAGTATTTT.

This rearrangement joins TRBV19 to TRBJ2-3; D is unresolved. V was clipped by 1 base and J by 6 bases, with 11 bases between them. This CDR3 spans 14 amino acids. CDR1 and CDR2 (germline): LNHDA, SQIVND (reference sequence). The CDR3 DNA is TGTGCCAGTAGTATAGTGGCCTCCTTGGATACGCAGTATTTT. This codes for CASSIVASLDTQYF. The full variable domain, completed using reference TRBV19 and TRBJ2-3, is DGGITQSPKYLFRKEGQNVTLSCEQNLNHDAMYWYRQDPGQGLRLIYYSQIVNDFQKGDIAEGYSVSREKKESFPLTVTSAQKNPTAFYLCASSIVASLDTQYFGPGTRLTVL.

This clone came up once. In DNA, the CDR3 is TGTGCCAGCAGTGACAGAGGGTACGCGAACACCGGGGAGCTGTTTTTT. Translating gives CASSDRGYANTGELFF. The J gene is TRBJ2-2, the V gene TRBV6-4, with D possibly being TRBD2 (5 bases). Per germline, CDR1 MRHNA and CDR2 SNTAGT. This CDR3 is built from 16 residues. With 2 bases removed from V and 0 bases from J, the gap between germline ends came to 10 bases.

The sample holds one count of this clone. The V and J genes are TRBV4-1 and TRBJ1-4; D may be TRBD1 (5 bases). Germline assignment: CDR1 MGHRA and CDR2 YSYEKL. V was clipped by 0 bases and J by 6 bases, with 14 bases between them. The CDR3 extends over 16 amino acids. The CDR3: CASSQDFPGYYEKLFF. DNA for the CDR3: TGCGCCAGCAGCCAAGATTTCCCAGGGTATTATGAAAAACTGTTTTTT.

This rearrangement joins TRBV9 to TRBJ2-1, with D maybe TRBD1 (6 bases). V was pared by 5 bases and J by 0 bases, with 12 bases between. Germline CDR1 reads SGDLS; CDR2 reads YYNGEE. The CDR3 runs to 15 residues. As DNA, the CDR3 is TGTGCCAGCAGTCTCGACAGGCTCTCCTACAATGAGCAGTTCTTC. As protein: CASSLDRLSYNEQFF. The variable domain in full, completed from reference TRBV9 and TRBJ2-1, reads DSGVTQTPKHLITATGQRVTLRCSPRSGDLSVYWYQQSLDQGLQFLIQYYNGEERAKGNILERFSAQQFPDLHSELNLSSLELGDSALYFCASSLDRLSYNEQFFGPGTRLTVL.

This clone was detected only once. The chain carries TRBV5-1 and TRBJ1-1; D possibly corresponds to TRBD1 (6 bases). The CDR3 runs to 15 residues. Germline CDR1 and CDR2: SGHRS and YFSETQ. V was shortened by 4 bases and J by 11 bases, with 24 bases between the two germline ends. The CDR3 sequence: CASSPGGALGIRAFF. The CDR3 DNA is TGCGCCAGCAGCCCGGGGGGGGCCCTAGGGATCCGGGCTTTCTTT.

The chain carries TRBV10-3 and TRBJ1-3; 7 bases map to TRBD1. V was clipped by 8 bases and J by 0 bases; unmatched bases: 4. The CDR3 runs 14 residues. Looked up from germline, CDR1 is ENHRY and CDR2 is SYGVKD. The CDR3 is CAIRGGSSGNTIYF. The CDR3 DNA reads TGTGCCATCCGAGGGGGCAGCTCTGGAAACACCATATATTTT.

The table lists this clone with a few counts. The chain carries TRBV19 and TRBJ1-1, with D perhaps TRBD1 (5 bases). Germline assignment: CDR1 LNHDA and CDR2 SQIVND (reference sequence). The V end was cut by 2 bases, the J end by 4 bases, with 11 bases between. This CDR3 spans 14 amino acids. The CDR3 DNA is TGTGCCAGTAGTATAAGGGTCGGGGGCACTGAAGCTTTCTTT. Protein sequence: CASSIRVGGTEAFF.

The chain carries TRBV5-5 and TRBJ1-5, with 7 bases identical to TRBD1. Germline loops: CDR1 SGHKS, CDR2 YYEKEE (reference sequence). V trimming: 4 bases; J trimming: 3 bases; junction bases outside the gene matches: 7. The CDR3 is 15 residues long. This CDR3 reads CASSRGTANNQPQHF. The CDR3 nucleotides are TGTGCCAGCAGCCGCGGGACAGCGAACAATCAGCCCCAGCATTTT.

The CDR3 region has the DNA TGTGCCAGTAGTATCTTCCTTGTGACTAGCGGGGGGGCTTCAAAGTTCTTC. Residues: CASSIFLVTSGGASKFF. The rearrangement uses TRBV19 and TRBJ2-1; 14 nucleotides line up with TRBD2. The CDR3 loop spans 17 amino acids. Germline V gene sequence: CDR1 LNHDA, CDR2 SQIVND (reference sequence). Germline trimming cut 3 bases from V and 14 bases from J; bases unmatched to any gene: 15.

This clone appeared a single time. This chain's CDR3 is CASRRQGAGELFF. The DNA of the CDR3 is TGTGCCAGCAGGAGACAGGGAGCCGGGGAGCTGTTTTTT. The rearrangement joins TRBV2 to TRBJ2-2, with TRBD1 identical over 7 bases. CDR1 SNHLY and CDR2 FYNNEI come from the germline V gene. The CDR3 is 13 amino acids. J lost 6 bases, V lost 6 bases, and 4 bases had no gene match.

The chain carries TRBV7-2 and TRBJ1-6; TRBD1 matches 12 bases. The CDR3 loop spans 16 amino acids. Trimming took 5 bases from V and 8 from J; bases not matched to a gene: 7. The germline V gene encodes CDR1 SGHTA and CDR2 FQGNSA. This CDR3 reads CASSEGQGAFHSPLHF. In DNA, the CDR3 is TGTGCCAGCAGCGAGGGACAGGGGGCCTTCCATTCACCCCTCCACTTT.

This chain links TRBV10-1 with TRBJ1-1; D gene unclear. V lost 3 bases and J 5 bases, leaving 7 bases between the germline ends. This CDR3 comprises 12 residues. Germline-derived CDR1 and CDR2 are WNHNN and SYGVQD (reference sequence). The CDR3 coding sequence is TGCGCCAGCAGTGACAGTTTAACTGAAGCTTTCTTT. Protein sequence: CASSDSLTEAFF.

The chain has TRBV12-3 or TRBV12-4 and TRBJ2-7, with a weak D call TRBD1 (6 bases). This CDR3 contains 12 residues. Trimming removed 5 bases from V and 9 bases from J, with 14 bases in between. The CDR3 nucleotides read TGTGCCAGCAGTACCATCAGGGGCTGGCAGTACTTC. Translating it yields CASSTIRGWQYF.

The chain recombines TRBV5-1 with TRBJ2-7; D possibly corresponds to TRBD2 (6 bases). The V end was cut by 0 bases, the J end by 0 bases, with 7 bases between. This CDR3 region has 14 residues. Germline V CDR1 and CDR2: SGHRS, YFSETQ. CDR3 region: CASSLEDYSYEQYF. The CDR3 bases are TGCGCCAGCAGCTTGGAGGACTACTCCTACGAGCAGTACTTC.

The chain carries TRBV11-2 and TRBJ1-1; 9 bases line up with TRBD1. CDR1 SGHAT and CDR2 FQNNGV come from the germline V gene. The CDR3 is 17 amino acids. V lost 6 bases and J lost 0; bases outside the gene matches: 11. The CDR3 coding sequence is TGTGCCAGCAGAATTCCGGGACAGGGACGGGTGAACACTGAAGCTTTCTTT. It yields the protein CASRIPGQGRVNTEAFF.

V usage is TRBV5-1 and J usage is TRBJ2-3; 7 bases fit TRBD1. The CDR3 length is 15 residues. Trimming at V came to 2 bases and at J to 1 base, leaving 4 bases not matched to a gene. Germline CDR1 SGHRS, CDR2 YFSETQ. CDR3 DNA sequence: TGCGCCAGCAGCTTAGGGGGCCCCGGCACAGATACGCAGTATTTT. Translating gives CASSLGGPGTDTQYF.

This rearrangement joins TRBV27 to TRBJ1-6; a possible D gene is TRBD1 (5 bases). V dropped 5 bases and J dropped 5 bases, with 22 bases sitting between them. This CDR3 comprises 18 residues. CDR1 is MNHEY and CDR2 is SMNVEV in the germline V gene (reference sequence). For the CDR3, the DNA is TGTGCCAGCAGTCAATATGCCTACGGTGGGGCTGATAATTCACCCCTCCACTTT. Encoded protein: CASSQYAYGGADNSPLHF.

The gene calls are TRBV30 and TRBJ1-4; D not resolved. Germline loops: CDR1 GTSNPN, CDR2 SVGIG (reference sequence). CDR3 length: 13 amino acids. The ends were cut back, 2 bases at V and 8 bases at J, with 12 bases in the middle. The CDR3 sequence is CAWSPQSGEKLFF. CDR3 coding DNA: TGTGCCTGGAGTCCCCAATCGGGGGAAAAACTGTTTTTT.